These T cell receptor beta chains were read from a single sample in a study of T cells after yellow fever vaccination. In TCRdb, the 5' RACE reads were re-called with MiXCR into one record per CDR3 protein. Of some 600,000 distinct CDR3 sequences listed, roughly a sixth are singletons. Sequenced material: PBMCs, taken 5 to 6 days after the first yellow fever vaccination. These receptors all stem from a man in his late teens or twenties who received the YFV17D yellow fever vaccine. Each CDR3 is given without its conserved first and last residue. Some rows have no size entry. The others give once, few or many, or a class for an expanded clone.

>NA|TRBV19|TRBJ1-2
ASSMIGTGLQVGGYT
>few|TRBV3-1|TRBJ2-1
ASSSTSGGAFFHEQF
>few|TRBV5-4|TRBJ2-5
ASSPQTGSETQY
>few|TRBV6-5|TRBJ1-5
ASSYRGINQPQH
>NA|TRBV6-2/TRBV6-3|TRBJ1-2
ASSYRGDDGYT
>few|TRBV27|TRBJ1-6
ASSLTGTGYAPLH
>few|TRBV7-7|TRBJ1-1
AQNSVNTEAF
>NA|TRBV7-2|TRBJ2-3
ASSLARSGGNTDTQY
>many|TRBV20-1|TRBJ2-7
SASGGFEQY
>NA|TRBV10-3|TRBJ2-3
AIGAPTSGGWLDTQY